This TCR beta chain was captured in a study of Graves' ophthalmopathy and Graves' hyperthyroidism. Across the whole study: Samples of peripheral blood were obtained at initial diagnosis, prior to treatment of any kind.

There are a few counts of this clonotype. The CDR3 has 16 amino acids. The V and J ends lost 9 bases and 5 bases, in that order; junction bases with no gene match: 15. Germline CDR1 reads LNHDA; CDR2 reads SQIVND (reference sequence). RNA transcripts were the template, and TCR beta CDR3 regions were amplified from them. Investigators did first-round RT-PCR with HTBI primers, then second-round multiplex PCR. TCRdb used MiXCR to reprocess the multiplex PCR reads, holding one entry per CDR3 protein. The repertoire includes 650,000 to 900,000 distinct CDR3 sequences, roughly two fifths of them detected once, and about 40% sits in the top ten.

The sample was peripheral blood. This receptor was obtained from an adult man with Graves' ophthalmopathy. This sequence joins TRBV19 and TRBJ2-2; TRBD2 agrees at 7 bases. The CDR3 sequence is CASNPPGGGTTGELFF. The DNA for the CDR3 is TGTGCCAGCAACCCTCCGGGAGGAGGAACGACCGGGGAGCTGTTTTTT.